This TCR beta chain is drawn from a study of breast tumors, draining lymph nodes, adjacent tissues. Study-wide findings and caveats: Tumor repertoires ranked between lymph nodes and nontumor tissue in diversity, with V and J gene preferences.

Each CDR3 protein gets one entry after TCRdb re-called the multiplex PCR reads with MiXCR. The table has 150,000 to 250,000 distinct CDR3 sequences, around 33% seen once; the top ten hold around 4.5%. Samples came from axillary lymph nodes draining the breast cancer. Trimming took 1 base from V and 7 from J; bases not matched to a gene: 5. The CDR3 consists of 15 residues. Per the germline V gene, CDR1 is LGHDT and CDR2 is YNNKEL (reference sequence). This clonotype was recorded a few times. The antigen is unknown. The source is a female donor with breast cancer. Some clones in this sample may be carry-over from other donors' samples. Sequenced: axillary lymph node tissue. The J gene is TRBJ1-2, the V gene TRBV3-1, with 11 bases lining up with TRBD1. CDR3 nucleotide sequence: TGTGCCAGCAGCCAAGCGGACAGGGGGCGGAGTGGCTACACCTTC. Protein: CASSQADRGRSGYTF.